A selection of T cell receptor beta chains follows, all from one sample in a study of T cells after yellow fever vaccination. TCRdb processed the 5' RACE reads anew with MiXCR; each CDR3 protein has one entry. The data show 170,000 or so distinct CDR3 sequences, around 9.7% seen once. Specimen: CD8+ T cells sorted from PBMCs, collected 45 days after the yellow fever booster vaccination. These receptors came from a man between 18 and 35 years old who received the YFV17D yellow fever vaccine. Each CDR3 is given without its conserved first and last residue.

ASGFPKNTEAF	TRBV6-5	TRBJ1-1
ASGTYEKLF	TRBV7-6	TRBJ1-4
AIRGVLTGGAYGYT	TRBV10-3	TRBJ1-2
ASSLGVAEQY	TRBV5-5	TRBJ2-7
ASSLGGGPYGYT	TRBV6-5	TRBJ1-2
ASSQKGQGNAGGYT	TRBV4-2	TRBJ1-2
SADEGGPTEAF	TRBV20-1	TRBJ1-1
ATSKGYEQY	TRBV15	TRBJ2-7
ASGQGAGNSPLH	TRBV7-9	TRBJ1-6
ASSYPTSGGPGTGELF	TRBV6-2/TRBV6-3	TRBJ2-2
ASRLDSMNTEAF	TRBV5-1	TRBJ1-1
AVAVNYGYT	TRBV19	TRBJ1-2
ASSLSGSLGYDNEQF	TRBV7-3	TRBJ2-1
ASRPDRDETQY	TRBV7-9	TRBJ2-5
ASSFLAGRPDEQF	TRBV5-1	TRBJ2-1
ASSTGPDSRGDYT	TRBV27	TRBJ1-2
ASRPIPGELF	TRBV6-5	TRBJ2-2
SVATTIPGGGTQY	TRBV29-1	TRBJ2-3
ASSQEVGTDTQY	TRBV4-2	TRBJ2-3
SGSGSAGYQETQY	TRBV29-1	TRBJ2-5
ASSLGDLGGTEAF	TRBV5-1	TRBJ1-1
ATSRDQASGDSYNEQF	TRBV15	TRBJ2-1
ASSHPELGTLNTEAF	TRBV6-6	TRBJ1-1
ASSIQGAVYEQY	TRBV6-6	TRBJ2-7
ASSPLTGTSSYEQY	TRBV18	TRBJ2-7
ASNKHSQETQY	TRBV6-2/TRBV6-3	TRBJ2-5
ASSLAASLLLGVYEQY	TRBV7-6	TRBJ2-7
ASSLVQGAQETQY	TRBV7-2	TRBJ2-5
ASSYRAGGFYNEQF	TRBV7-2	TRBJ2-1
ASNRADRDYNSPLH	TRBV4-1	TRBJ1-6
ASSQDLNQPQH	TRBV4-3	TRBJ1-5
ASSHQGVSYEQY	TRBV19	TRBJ2-7
ASSFRGATDTQY	TRBV27	TRBJ2-3
ASSDHGGGPYNSPLH	TRBV25-1	TRBJ1-6
ASSYPYGDAEQF	TRBV6-2/TRBV6-3	TRBJ2-1
ASSQDRGAMDTEAF	TRBV4-3	TRBJ1-1
SVEAPYNEQF	TRBV29-1	TRBJ2-1
ASSLTRGGTDTQY	TRBV27	TRBJ2-3
ASSQARTGIIHGYT	TRBV4-1	TRBJ1-2
ASSYSRRLETEAF	TRBV6-5	TRBJ1-1
ASSRGTETNYGYT	TRBV4-3	TRBJ1-2
ASSPLGQNTEAF	TRBV18	TRBJ1-1